Here is one T cell receptor (beta chain) with its context. This clonotype was observed many times. Its antigen is currently not known. Base qualities are not provided; no much larger clone lies one nucleotide away. From a lookup of the germline V gene, CDR1 and CDR2 are LGHNA and YNFKEQ. V is cut back by 1 base and J by 1 base, with 9 bases in the junction unmatched. The CDR3 runs 18 amino acids, cysteine and phenylalanine included. Of the read, only the CDR3 DNA is kept; its 54 bases are in frame from base 1. The data belong to a study of T cell repertoires in cytomegalovirus infection (dated by TCRdb to the late 2010s). General notes on the study: Donor HLA type was relevant to the analysis, as public TCR beta signatures indicated carriage of CMV infection together with the matching HLA type. The paper's findings and limits, for the study overall: In both this cohort and an independent cohort of some 370 donors, the cumulative frequency of public TCR beta family members distinguished carriers of CMV infection plus the relevant HLA type. The ex vivo response was dominated by HLA-C-restricted CMV-specific TCR beta clonotypes, and the single most frequent clonotype in two of eight donors was supplied by these HLA-C-restricted clonotypes.

Instrument used: Illumina HiSeq 1500. TCRdb took the public reads, trimmed them with fastp at Q25, ran MiXCR for clone calling and kept in-frame beta chains. Rows with a matching CDR3 protein are joined into one entry that keeps the most common DNA and genes. This sample has 480,000 or so distinct CDR3 sequences in its table, and over 9% of those were observed once. The ten largest clonotypes hold about 9.4% of the sample. The sample was PBMCs. The sequence was obtained from a human donor in good health (CMV status not recorded). Some clones in this sample may be carry-over from other donors' samples. The chain joins TRBV4-2 to TRBJ2-7; TRBD2 matches 11 bases in the middle. The CDR3 region: CASSQVRASGRKSYEQYF. The sequenced DNA is TGTGCCAGCAGCCAAGTGAGGGCTAGCGGGAGGAAATCCTACGAGCAGTACTTC.